The rows below give T cell receptor beta chains drawn from one sample of a study of regulatory T cells in long-lasting Graves disease. TCRdb re-analysed the multiplex PCR reads in MiXCR, keeping a single row per CDR3 protein. The repertoire has approximately 400,000 distinct CDR3 sequences, 15% of them found once; the top ten carry approximately 15%. The same data also went into a second study, on T cells in Graves' hyperthyroidism and ophthalmopathy.

The sample in question was peripheral blood mononuclear cells (PBMCs), obtained at new diagnosis, from a patient treated with antithyroid drugs. These receptors were collected from a woman in her twenties or thirties with Graves disease. CDR3s include the opening cysteine and the closing phenylalanine or tryptophan. A D gene is named only where the DNA matches it firmly. Expanded clones are given a class, and other clones once, few, many or no size at all.

j_gene: TRBJ2-1
abundance: -
v_gene: TRBV4-2
d_gene: TRBD2
CDR3aa: CASSQSETSGYNEQFF
CDR3nt: TGTGCCAGCAGCCAATCGGAGACTAGCGGATACAATGAGCAGTTCTTC

j_gene: TRBJ2-1
abundance: many
v_gene: TRBV20-1
d_gene: TRBD2
CDR3aa: CSAHRVASGGNEQFF
CDR3nt: TGCAGTGCTCATAGGGTGGCTAGCGGGGGGAATGAGCAGTTCTTC

j_gene: TRBJ2-7
abundance: -
v_gene: TRBV12-3/TRBV12-4
d_gene: -
CDR3aa: CASSLPLESPYEQYF
CDR3nt: TGTGCCAGCAGTTTACCGTTGGAGAGTCCCTACGAGCAGTACTTC

j_gene: TRBJ2-1
abundance: -
v_gene: TRBV7-3
d_gene: -
CDR3aa: CASSLGLLEGTYNEQFF
CDR3nt: TGTGCCAGCAGCTTAGGTCTGTTGGAGGGCACCTACAATGAGCAGTTCTTC

j_gene: TRBJ2-7
abundance: many
v_gene: TRBV27
d_gene: TRBD1
CDR3aa: CASSLLGQGMYEQYF
CDR3nt: TGTGCCAGCAGTTTATTGGGACAGGGGATGTACGAGCAGTACTTC

j_gene: TRBJ2-3
abundance: many
v_gene: TRBV27
d_gene: -
CDR3aa: CASNEADTQYF
CDR3nt: TGTGCCAGCAACGAGGCAGATACGCAGTATTTT

j_gene: TRBJ2-1
abundance: -
v_gene: TRBV5-1
d_gene: -
CDR3aa: CASSPRGRGVRDGEQFF
CDR3nt: TGCGCCAGCAGCCCACGGGGCAGGGGGGTGCGGGACGGTGAGCAGTTCTTC

j_gene: TRBJ2-5
abundance: few
v_gene: TRBV4-1
d_gene: TRBD2
CDR3aa: CASSPFNGRGGETQYF
CDR3nt: TGCGCCAGCAGCCCCTTTAACGGGAGGGGGGGAGAGACCCAGTACTTC

j_gene: TRBJ2-3
abundance: -
v_gene: TRBV5-1
d_gene: TRBD2
CDR3aa: CASSPGLAGSDTQYF
CDR3nt: TGCGCCAGCAGCCCTGGACTAGCGGGAAGTGATACGCAGTATTTT

j_gene: TRBJ2-3
abundance: few
v_gene: TRBV24-1
d_gene: -
CDR3aa: CATTDRTDTQYF
CDR3nt: TGTGCCACCACCGATAGAACAGATACGCAGTATTTT

j_gene: TRBJ1-2
abundance: -
v_gene: TRBV19
d_gene: -
CDR3aa: CASSKHDGYTF
CDR3nt: TGTGCCAGTAGTAAGCACGATGGCTACACCTTC

j_gene: TRBJ1-5
abundance: many
v_gene: TRBV18
d_gene: -
CDR3aa: CASSPLGRGGNQPQHF
CDR3nt: TGTGCCAGCTCCCCCCTTGGACGGGGAGGCAATCAGCCCCAGCATTTT

j_gene: TRBJ2-1
abundance: many
v_gene: TRBV20-1
d_gene: TRBD2
CDR3aa: CSAPTSGSTYNEQFF
CDR3nt: TGCAGTGCTCCGACTAGCGGGAGCACCTACAATGAGCAGTTCTTC

j_gene: TRBJ2-3
abundance: -
v_gene: TRBV11-2
d_gene: TRBD2
CDR3aa: CASGLAGGSADTQYF
CDR3nt: TGTGCCAGCGGATTAGCGGGAGGGAGCGCAGATACGCAGTATTTT

j_gene: TRBJ2-1
abundance: many
v_gene: TRBV5-1
d_gene: TRBD2
CDR3aa: CASSSLGLAGVSYEQFF
CDR3nt: TGCGCCAGCAGCTCCCTGGGACTAGCGGGAGTCAGCTATGAGCAGTTCTTC

j_gene: TRBJ2-7
abundance: -
v_gene: TRBV5-1
d_gene: -
CDR3aa: CASSLGWGTYEQYF
CDR3nt: TGCGCCAGCAGCTTGGGTTGGGGAACCTACGAGCAGTACTTC

j_gene: TRBJ2-1
abundance: many
v_gene: TRBV5-1
d_gene: -
CDR3aa: CASSLALASSYNEQFF
CDR3nt: TGCGCCAGCAGCTTGGCCCTTGCTTCGTCCTACAATGAGCAGTTCTTC

j_gene: TRBJ2-1
abundance: many
v_gene: TRBV3-1
d_gene: TRBD1
CDR3aa: CASRRTGGDEQFF
CDR3nt: TGTGCCAGCAGAAGGACAGGGGGTGATGAGCAGTTCTTC

j_gene: TRBJ2-7
abundance: few
v_gene: TRBV28
d_gene: -
CDR3aa: CASLGELFSDEQYF
CDR3nt: TGTGCCAGCCTAGGGGAGTTATTTTCGGACGAGCAGTACTTC

j_gene: TRBJ2-2
abundance: -
v_gene: TRBV2
d_gene: -
CDR3aa: CASSEGVVQTGELFF
CDR3nt: TGTGCCAGCAGTGAGGGGGTAGTACAGACCGGGGAGCTGTTTTTT

j_gene: TRBJ2-3
abundance: many
v_gene: TRBV20-1
d_gene: TRBD2
CDR3aa: CSARVPSGSTDTQYF
CDR3nt: TGCAGTGCTAGGGTGCCTAGCGGGAGTACAGATACGCAGTATTTT

j_gene: TRBJ2-7
abundance: many
v_gene: TRBV3-1
d_gene: TRBD1
CDR3aa: CASSQGGQGAVRYEQYF
CDR3nt: TGTGCCAGCAGCCAAGGGGGACAGGGGGCGGTGAGGTACGAGCAGTACTTC

j_gene: TRBJ2-3
abundance: few
v_gene: TRBV30
d_gene: -
CDR3aa: CAWAPATSNTQYF
CDR3nt: TGTGCCTGGGCCCCAGCTACTTCTAATACGCAGTATTTT

j_gene: TRBJ1-2
abundance: many
v_gene: TRBV30
d_gene: -
CDR3aa: CAWNSGAYGYTF
CDR3nt: TGTGCCTGGAATTCGGGAGCCTATGGCTACACCTTC

j_gene: TRBJ2-7
abundance: many
v_gene: TRBV6-5
d_gene: -
CDR3aa: CASSYSRLYSYEQYF
CDR3nt: TGTGCCAGCAGTTATTCGAGACTCTACTCCTACGAGCAGTACTTC

j_gene: TRBJ2-3
abundance: many
v_gene: TRBV12-3/TRBV12-4
d_gene: -
CDR3aa: CASSPGDVGTDTQYF
CDR3nt: TGTGCCAGCAGCCCAGGGGACGTAGGCACAGATACGCAGTATTTT

j_gene: TRBJ2-3
abundance: few
v_gene: TRBV27
d_gene: -
CDR3aa: CASSYDGPRADTQYF
CDR3nt: TGTGCCAGCAGTTACGACGGGCCCCGCGCTGATACGCAGTATTTT

j_gene: TRBJ1-2
abundance: many
v_gene: TRBV20-1
d_gene: TRBD1
CDR3aa: CSASLQGRPYGYTF
CDR3nt: TGCAGTGCTAGTCTACAGGGGAGGCCCTATGGCTACACCTTC

j_gene: TRBJ1-5
abundance: few
v_gene: TRBV2
d_gene: -
CDR3aa: CASSPGSRNSNQPQHF
CDR3nt: TGTGCCAGCAGCCCGGGATCCCGAAATAGCAATCAGCCCCAGCATTTT

j_gene: TRBJ2-7
abundance: many
v_gene: TRBV20-1
d_gene: -
CDR3aa: CSASLGRGEQYF
CDR3nt: TGCAGTGCTAGCCTGGGAAGGGGCGAGCAGTACTTC

j_gene: TRBJ1-1
abundance: many
v_gene: TRBV29-1
d_gene: -
CDR3aa: CSVRRGEAFF
CDR3nt: TGCAGCGTTAGGCGGGGTGAAGCTTTCTTT

j_gene: TRBJ2-1
abundance: many
v_gene: TRBV12-3/TRBV12-4
d_gene: -
CDR3aa: CASIKQGPEQFF
CDR3nt: TGTGCCAGCATCAAGCAGGGGCCTGAGCAGTTCTTC

j_gene: TRBJ2-7
abundance: many
v_gene: TRBV13
d_gene: TRBD1
CDR3aa: CASSPGQGSYEQYF
CDR3nt: TGTGCCAGCTCACCGGGACAGGGTTCCTACGAGCAGTACTTC

j_gene: TRBJ2-5
abundance: few
v_gene: TRBV12-3/TRBV12-4
d_gene: TRBD2
CDR3aa: CASSLLIGGGNQETQYF
CDR3nt: TGTGCCAGCAGTTTACTTATCGGGGGGGGAAACCAAGAGACCCAGTACTTC

j_gene: TRBJ2-5
abundance: many
v_gene: TRBV30
d_gene: TRBD2
CDR3aa: CAWSVKAGAETQYF
CDR3nt: TGTGCCTGGAGCGTTAAAGCGGGAGCTGAGACCCAGTACTTC

j_gene: TRBJ2-3
abundance: -
v_gene: TRBV2
d_gene: TRBD2
CDR3aa: CASSEALLAGRADTQYF
CDR3nt: TGTGCCAGCAGTGAAGCGCTTCTAGCGGGAAGAGCAGATACGCAGTATTTT

j_gene: TRBJ2-1
abundance: -
v_gene: TRBV5-1
d_gene: -
CDR3aa: CASSLERPYNEQFF
CDR3nt: TGCGCCAGCAGCTTGGAACGGCCTTACAATGAGCAGTTCTTC